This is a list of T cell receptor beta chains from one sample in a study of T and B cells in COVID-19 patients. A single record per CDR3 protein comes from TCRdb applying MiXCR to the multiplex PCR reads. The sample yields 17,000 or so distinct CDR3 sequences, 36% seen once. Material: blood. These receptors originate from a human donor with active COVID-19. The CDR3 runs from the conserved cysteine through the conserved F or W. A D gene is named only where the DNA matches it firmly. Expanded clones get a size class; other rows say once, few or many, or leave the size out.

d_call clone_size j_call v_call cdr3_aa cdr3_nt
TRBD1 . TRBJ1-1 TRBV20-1 CSARVERGLWDMNTEAFF TGCAGTGCTAGAGTTGAGAGGGGGCTGTGGGACATGAACACTGAAGCTTTCTTT
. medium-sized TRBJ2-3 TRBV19 CASRAVGRTDTQYF TGTGCCAGTAGAGCGGTCGGTCGCACAGATACGCAGTATTTT
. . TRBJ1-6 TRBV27 CASSQAGGPGSSYNSPLHF TGTGCCAGCAGCCAAGCCGGAGGGCCAGGGAGCTCCTATAATTCACCCCTCCACTTT
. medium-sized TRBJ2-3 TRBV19 CASSTRADTQYF TGTGCCAGTAGTACCCGCGCAGATACGCAGTATTTT
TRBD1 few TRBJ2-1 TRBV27 CASRSYRDRYNEQFF TGTGCCAGCAGATCATACCGGGACAGGTACAATGAGCAGTTCTTC
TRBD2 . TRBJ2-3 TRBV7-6 CASSPTSGLSTDTQYF TGTGCCAGCAGCCCCACTAGCGGGCTGAGCACAGATACGCAGTATTTT
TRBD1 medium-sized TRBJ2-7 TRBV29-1 CSATTGGYEQYF TGCAGCGCTACGACAGGGGGGTACGAGCAGTACTTC
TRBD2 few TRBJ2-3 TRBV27 CASSLASGGASISTDTQYF TGTGCCAGCAGTTTAGCTAGCGGGGGGGCTTCTATTAGCACAGATACGCAGTATTTT
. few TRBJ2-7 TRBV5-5 CASSPQVSYEQYF TGTGCCAGCAGCCCCCAGGTCTCCTACGAGCAGTACTTC
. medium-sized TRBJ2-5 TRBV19 CASSILGHEETQYF TGTGCCAGTAGTATCCTCGGCCATGAAGAGACCCAGTACTTC
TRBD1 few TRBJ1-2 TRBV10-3 CAISESTGLGDGYTF TGTGCCATCAGTGAGTCGACAGGGTTGGGTGATGGCTACACCTTC
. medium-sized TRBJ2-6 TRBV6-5 CASSYSGLGGANVLTF TGTGCCAGCAGTTACTCAGGGCTCGGTGGGGCCAACGTCCTGACTTTC
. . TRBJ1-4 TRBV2 CASRRQGNEKLFF TGTGCCAGCAGGCGGCAGGGTAATGAAAAACTGTTTTTT
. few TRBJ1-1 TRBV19 CASSIDPSYF TGTGCCAGTAGTATAGACCCTTCCTACTTT
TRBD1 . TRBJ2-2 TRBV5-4 CASSSGQGDTGELFF TGTGCCAGCAGCTCAGGACAGGGAGACACCGGGGAGCTGTTTTTT
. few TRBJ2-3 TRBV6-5 CASSYFPPAGTADTQYF TGTGCCAGCAGTTACTTTCCCCCCGCAGGGACCGCAGATACGCAGTATTTT